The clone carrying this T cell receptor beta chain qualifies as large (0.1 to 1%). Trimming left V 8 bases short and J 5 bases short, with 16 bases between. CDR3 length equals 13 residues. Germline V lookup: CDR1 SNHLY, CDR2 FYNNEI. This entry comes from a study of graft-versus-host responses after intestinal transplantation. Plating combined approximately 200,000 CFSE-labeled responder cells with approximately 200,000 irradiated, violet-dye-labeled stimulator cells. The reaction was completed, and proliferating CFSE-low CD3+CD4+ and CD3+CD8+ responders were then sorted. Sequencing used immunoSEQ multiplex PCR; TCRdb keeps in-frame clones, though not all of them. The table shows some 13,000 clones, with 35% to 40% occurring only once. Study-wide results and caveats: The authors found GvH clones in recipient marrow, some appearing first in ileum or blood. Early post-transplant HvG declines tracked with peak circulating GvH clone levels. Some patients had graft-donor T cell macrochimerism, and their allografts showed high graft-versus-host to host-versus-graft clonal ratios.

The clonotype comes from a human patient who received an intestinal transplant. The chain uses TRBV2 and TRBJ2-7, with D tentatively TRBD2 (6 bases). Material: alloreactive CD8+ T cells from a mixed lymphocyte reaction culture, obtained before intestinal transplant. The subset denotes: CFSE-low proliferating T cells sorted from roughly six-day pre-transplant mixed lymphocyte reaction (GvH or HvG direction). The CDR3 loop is CASQLAGLNEQYF. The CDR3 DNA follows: TGTGCCAGCCAACTTGCGGGGCTTAACGAGCAGTACTTC.